This is a list of T cell receptor beta chains from one sample in a study of blood T cell repertoires in COVID-19. Profiling relied on immunoSEQ multiplex PCR, and the TCRdb table lists in-frame clones only, not all of them. This sample has about 74,000 clones, with 84% found just once. The sequencing sample was made of peripheral blood. These TCRs come from a man aged 65 to 79 with acute or convalescent COVID-19. Each CDR3 is given with its conserved first and last residue. The order of the fields is clone size, J gene, V gene, D gene, CDR3 DNA, CDR3 protein. A D gene is named only where the DNA matches it firmly. The size of a clone is reported for some rows only, either as once, few or many, or as a class for expanded clones.

>-|TRBJ1-1|TRBV7-8|TRBD1
TGTGCCAGCAGCCAACAGGGGGCGGGTAACACTGAAGCTTTCTTT
CASSQQGAGNTEAFF
>once|TRBJ1-1|TRBV5-1|-
TGCGCCAGCAACCCCGGACAGTTGAACACTGAAGCTTTCTTT
CASNPGQLNTEAFF
>-|TRBJ2-2|TRBV5-1|TRBD1
TGCGCCAGCAGCACCGGGCGGGACAGGGGATCCACCGGGGAGCTGTTTTTT
CASSTGRDRGSTGELFF
>-|TRBJ2-3|TRBV29-1|-
TGCAGCGTCCTACGGGGGAACACAGATACGCAGTATTTT
CSVLRGNTDTQYF
>-|TRBJ1-2|TRBV7-9|TRBD1
TGTGCCAGCAGCTTGACAGGGGCTGGCTACACCTTC
CASSLTGAGYTF
>-|TRBJ2-7|TRBV7-8|-
TGTGCCAGCAGCTTACGGGTCTACGAGCAGTACTTC
CASSLRVYEQYF
>-|TRBJ2-7|TRBV14|-
TGTGCCAGCAGCCAAGTTGCGGGTTTGGGCGAGCAGTACTTC
CASSQVAGLGEQYF
>-|TRBJ1-6|TRBV9|TRBD1
TGTGCCAGCAGCGTAGCAGACAGGGTGGGGAATTCACCCCTCCACTTT
CASSVADRVGNSPLHF
>once|TRBJ2-6|TRBV7-2|-
TGTGCCAGCAGCTTGGAGGGGTGGCAGTCTGGGGCCAACGTCCTGACTTTC
CASSLEGWQSGANVLTF
>-|TRBJ2-1|TRBV19|TRBD2
TGTGCCAGTACCTCAGCGGGAGGGCCCTACAATGAGCAGTTCTTC
CASTSAGGPYNEQFF
>-|TRBJ2-1|TRBV7-3|TRBD2
TGTGCCAGCAGCTTAGCGGGAGGGGTACACAATGAGCAGTTCTTC
CASSLAGGVHNEQFF
>-|TRBJ2-7|TRBV13|TRBD1
TGTGCCAGCAGCCTGGTCACAGGGGGGAAGAACGAGCAGTACTTC
CASSLVTGGKNEQYF
>few|TRBJ1-1|TRBV19|-
TGTGCCAGTGGACAGTTGAACACTGAAGCTTTCTTT
CASGQLNTEAFF
>-|TRBJ2-7|TRBV5-4|TRBD2
TGTGCCAGCAGCGCGGGGGGAAGGAGCTCCTACGAGCAGTACTTC
CASSAGGRSSYEQYF
>-|TRBJ1-1|TRBV5-6|-
TGTGCCAGCAGCGCTGCATGGGGGCGCGGACAACCTGAAGCTTTCTTT
CASSAAWGRGQPEAFF
>-|TRBJ1-1|TRBV5-1|-
TGCGCCAGCAGTCAGCCGGGACATCTGAACACTGAAGCTTTCTTT
CASSQPGHLNTEAFF
>-|TRBJ2-7|TRBV20-1|TRBD2
TGCAGTGCTAGTAGACTAGCGGGACCGGGCGAGCAGTACTTC
CSASRLAGPGEQYF
>-|TRBJ2-7|TRBV6-2/TRBV6-3|TRBD1
TGTGCCAGCAGCGAGACAGGGGCTGTTACCTACGAGCAGTACTTC
CASSETGAVTYEQYF
>-|TRBJ2-7|TRBV7-9|TRBD2
TGTGCCAGCAGCTTATATAGCGGGAGCTCCTACGAGCAGTACTTC
CASSLYSGSSYEQYF
>-|TRBJ1-1|TRBV5-1|TRBD1
TGCGCCAGCAGCTTGGGTGACAGGGGCCGCAGCTGGGGTGAAGCTTTCTTT
CASSLGDRGRSWGEAFF
>-|TRBJ2-1|TRBV24-1|TRBD2
TGTGCCACCAGTGTCCCGACTAGCGGGAGAAATGAGCAGTTCTTC
CATSVPTSGRNEQFF
>once|TRBJ2-2|TRBV2|-
TGTGCCAGCAGGGTCGGGACTCTTAACACCGGGGAGCTGTTTTTT
CASRVGTLNTGELFF
>-|TRBJ2-1|TRBV9|TRBD2
TGTGCCAGCAGCGTAGGGGGTAGCGGGGGAAGTGAGCAGTTCTTC
CASSVGGSGGSEQFF
>-|TRBJ2-2|TRBV19|-
TGTGCCAGTAGTATACCCTCCGGGGCGAACACCGGGGAGCTGTTTTTT
CASSIPSGANTGELFF
>once|TRBJ2-6|TRBV7-2|TRBD2
TGTGCCAGCAGATTACTAGCGGAGGGCACTGGGGCCAACGTCCTGACTTTC
CASRLLAEGTGANVLTF
>-|TRBJ2-5|TRBV9|TRBD2
TGTGCCAGCAGCGTAGCCGGGGGGTACCAAGAGACCCAGTACTTC
CASSVAGGYQETQYF
>-|TRBJ2-1|TRBV12-3/TRBV12-4|-
TGTGCCAGCAGTTCAACAGGGAAGAATGAGCAGTTCTTC
CASSSTGKNEQFF
>-|TRBJ2-4|TRBV10-3|TRBD1
TGTGCCATCAGTGAGTCTCAGGGGGCGACCAAAAACATTCAGTACTTC
CAISESQGATKNIQYF
>-|TRBJ1-2|TRBV6-6|-
TGTGCCAGCAGTCGGCTCCGGGACAAACCTCTGGTCGGTGGCTACACCTTC
CASSRLRDKPLVGGYTF
>few|TRBJ2-7|TRBV5-1|-
TGCGCCAGCGGTACGACAGTGACGAGCGAGCAGTACTTC
CASGTTVTSEQYF
>-|TRBJ2-5|TRBV6-2/TRBV6-3|-
TGTGCCAGCAGTCCCCTTGAGACCCAGTACTTC
CASSPLETQYF
>once|TRBJ1-5|TRBV7-9|-
TGTGCCGGGGGACAAGGTGAGAATCAGCCCCAGCATTTT
CAGGQGENQPQHF
>-|TRBJ1-1|TRBV28|-
TGTGCCAGCAGCTCCCCCAGGGGCGTGAACACTGAAGCTTTCTTT
CASSSPRGVNTEAFF
>-|TRBJ1-6|TRBV29-1|TRBD1
TGCAGCGCTCGGGACAGCGCTAATTCACCCCTCCACTTT
CSARDSANSPLHF
>-|TRBJ1-3|TRBV3-1/TRBV3-2|-
TGTGCCAGCAGCGACGGACATCGCCCCTCTGGAAACACCATATATTTT
CASSDGHRPSGNTIYF
>-|TRBJ2-2|TRBV7-6|-
TGTGCCAGCAGCTTACTTAGGGGGAACACCGGGGAGCTGTTTTTT
CASSLLRGNTGELFF
>few|TRBJ1-1|TRBV25-1|-
TGTGCCAGCCTTGCCGGGGGATTGAACACTGAAGCTTTCTTT
CASLAGGLNTEAFF
>-|TRBJ2-7|TRBV20-1|-
TGCAGTGCCTATAGCGGATACGAGCAGTACTTC
CSAYSGYEQYF
>-|TRBJ1-6|TRBV2|-
TGTGCCAGCAGTGAAGTGGTTCGGAATTCACCCCTCCACTTT
CASSEVVRNSPLHF
>-|TRBJ1-1|TRBV6-5|-
TGTGCCAGCACCCCGGCCGGGAAGAACACTGAAGCTTTCTTT
CASTPAGKNTEAFF
>-|TRBJ2-7|TRBV10-3|TRBD2
TGTGCCATCAATACTAGCGGGGGAGCTTACGAGCAGTACTTC
CAINTSGGAYEQYF
>-|TRBJ2-3|TRBV24-1|TRBD2
TGTGCCACCAGCGGAGCGGGAGGTGTGCATACGCAGTATTTT
CATSGAGGVHTQYF
>once|TRBJ1-2|TRBV19|TRBD1
TGTGCCAGTGAGACAGGGGAAAAGTACACCTTC
CASETGEKYTF
>-|TRBJ1-1|TRBV3-1/TRBV3-2|-
TGTGCCAGCAGCCAAAACCCGGACAGGAACACTGAAGCTTTCTTT
CASSQNPDRNTEAFF
>-|TRBJ2-5|TRBV7-2|-
TGTGCCAGCAGCCCTTTAGAGACCCAGTACTTC
CASSPLETQYF